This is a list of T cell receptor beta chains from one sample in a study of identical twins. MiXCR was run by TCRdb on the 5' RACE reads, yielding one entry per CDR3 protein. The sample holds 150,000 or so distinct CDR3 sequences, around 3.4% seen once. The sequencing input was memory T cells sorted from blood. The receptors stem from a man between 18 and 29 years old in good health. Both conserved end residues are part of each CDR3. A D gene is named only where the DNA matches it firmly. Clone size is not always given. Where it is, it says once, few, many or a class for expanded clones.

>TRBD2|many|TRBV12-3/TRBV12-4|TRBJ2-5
CASSLFGGRRGETQYF
TGTGCCAGCAGTTTATTTGGCGGGAGGAGGGGAGAGACCCAGTACTTC
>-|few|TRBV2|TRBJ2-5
CASSRTIGIGTQYF
TGTGCCAGCAGTAGGACGATCGGTATTGGGACCCAGTACTTC
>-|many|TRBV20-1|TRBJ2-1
CSARAYGTPREQFF
TGCAGTGCTAGAGCCTACGGGACTCCACGGGAGCAGTTCTTC
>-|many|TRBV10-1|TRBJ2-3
CASSELSGTHGGDTQYF
TGCGCCAGCAGTGAGCTCTCCGGGACCCACGGAGGAGATACGCAGTATTTT
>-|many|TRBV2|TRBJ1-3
CASRGSGTGGSGNTIYF
TGTGCCAGCAGGGGATCCGGTACGGGCGGCTCTGGAAACACCATATATTTT
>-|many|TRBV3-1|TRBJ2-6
CASRSAGANVLTF
TGTGCCAGCCGGAGTGCTGGGGCCAACGTCCTGACTTTC
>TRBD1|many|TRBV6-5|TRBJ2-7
CASSLTGTGYYEQYF
TGTGCCAGCAGCTTAACCGGGACAGGATACTACGAGCAGTACTTC
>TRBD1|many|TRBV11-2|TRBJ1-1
CASSLTPDRDAFF
TGTGCCAGCAGCTTAACACCCGACAGGGACGCTTTCTTT
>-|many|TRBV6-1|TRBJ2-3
CASSDLSTDTQYF
TGTGCCAGCAGCGACCTGAGCACAGATACGCAGTATTTT
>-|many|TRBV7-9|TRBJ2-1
CASSLFERTNSYNEQFF
TGTGCCAGCAGCTTATTCGAACGCACAAACTCCTACAATGAGCAGTTCTTC
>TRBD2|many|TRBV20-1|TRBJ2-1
CSAREAGGPNNEQFF
TGCAGTGCTAGAGAAGCGGGAGGCCCCAACAATGAGCAGTTCTTC
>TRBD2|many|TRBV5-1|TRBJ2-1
CASSTGLVSGNEQFF
TGCGCCAGCAGCACCGGACTAGTGTCGGGCAATGAGCAGTTCTTC
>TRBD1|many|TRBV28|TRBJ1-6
CASKSGTDNSPLHF
TGTGCCAGCAAGAGCGGGACAGATAATTCACCCCTCCACTTT
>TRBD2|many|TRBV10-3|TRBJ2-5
CAIRQGLAEETQYF
TGTGCCATCAGGCAGGGACTAGCGGAAGAGACCCAGTACTTC
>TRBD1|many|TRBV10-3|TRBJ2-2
CAIKEQGATGELFF
TGTGCCATCAAGGAACAGGGGGCCACCGGGGAGCTGTTTTTT
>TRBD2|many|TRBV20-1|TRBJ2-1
CSANPSGRDNEQFF
TGCAGTGCCAACCCTAGCGGGAGAGACAATGAGCAGTTCTTC
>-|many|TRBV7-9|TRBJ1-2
CASSRGGQGRYTF
TGTGCCAGCAGCCGAGGAGGGCAGGGTCGCTACACCTTC
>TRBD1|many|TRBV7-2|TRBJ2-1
CASSQNGQGSNEQFF
TGTGCCAGCAGCCAAAACGGACAGGGCTCCAATGAGCAGTTCTTC
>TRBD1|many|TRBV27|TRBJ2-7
CASGTAVREQYF
TGTGCCAGCGGGACAGCGGTTCGCGAGCAGTACTTC
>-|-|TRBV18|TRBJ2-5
CASSPGNPGQETQYF
TGTGCCAGCTCACCGGGCAACCCGGGACAAGAGACCCAGTACTTC
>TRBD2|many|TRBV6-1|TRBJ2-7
CASSDGGGYEQYF
TGTGCCAGCAGTGATGGGGGGGGCTACGAGCAGTACTTC
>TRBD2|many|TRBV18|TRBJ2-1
CASSPPGLGNEQFF
TGTGCCAGCTCACCACCGGGACTAGGAAATGAGCAGTTCTTC
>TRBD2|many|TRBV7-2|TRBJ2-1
CASSPRLGLAGDFNEQFF
TGTGCCAGCAGCCCTAGGCTAGGACTAGCGGGAGACTTCAATGAGCAGTTCTTC
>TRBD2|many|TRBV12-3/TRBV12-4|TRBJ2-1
CASSRLAGGHNEQFF
TGTGCCAGCAGTCGCTTAGCGGGAGGCCACAATGAGCAGTTCTTC
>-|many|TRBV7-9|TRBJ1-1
CASSPSMNTEAFF
TGTGCCAGCAGCCCAAGCATGAACACTGAAGCTTTCTTT
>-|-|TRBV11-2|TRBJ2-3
CASRVVRLAGPSDTQYF
TGTGCCAGCAGGGTTGTAAGGTTGGCGGGACCATCAGATACGCAGTATTTT
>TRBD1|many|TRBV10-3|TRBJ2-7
CAISGWDRGNDEQYF
TGTGCCATCAGTGGCTGGGACAGAGGGAACGACGAGCAGTACTTC
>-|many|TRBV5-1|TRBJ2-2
CASSLASVGLAGELFF
TGCGCCAGCAGCTTGGCATCGGTAGGGCTGGCGGGGGAGCTGTTTTTT
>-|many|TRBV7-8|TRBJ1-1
CASSLPPRTNTEAFF
TGTGCCAGCAGCTTACCCCCCAGAACGAACACTGAAGCTTTCTTT
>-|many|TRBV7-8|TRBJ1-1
CASSLDSPRVNTEAFF
TGTGCCAGCAGCTTAGATTCCCCCAGGGTGAACACTGAAGCTTTCTTT
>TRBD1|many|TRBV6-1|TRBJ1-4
CASSPGTGVPNEKLFF
TGTGCCAGCAGTCCCGGGACAGGGGTTCCTAATGAAAAACTGTTTTTT
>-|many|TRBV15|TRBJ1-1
CATSRQNTEAFF
TGTGCCACCAGCAGACAGAACACTGAAGCTTTCTTT
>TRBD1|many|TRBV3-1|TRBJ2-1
CASSPRTGAYNEQFF
TGTGCCAGCAGCCCAAGGACAGGGGCTTACAATGAGCAGTTCTTC
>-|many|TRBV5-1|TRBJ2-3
CASSWLHPAVTDTQYF
TGCGCCAGCAGCTGGCTCCACCCAGCGGTCACAGATACGCAGTATTTT
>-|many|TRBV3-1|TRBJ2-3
CASSLSDSDTQYF
TGTGCCAGCAGCCTCTCAGACTCGGATACGCAGTATTTT
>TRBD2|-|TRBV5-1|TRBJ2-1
CASSPGLAGVNSNEQFF
TGCGCCAGCAGCCCGGGACTAGCGGGAGTAAATAGCAATGAGCAGTTCTTC
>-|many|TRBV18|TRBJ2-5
CASSPREFQETQYF
TGTGCCAGCTCACCACGGGAATTCCAAGAGACCCAGTACTTC
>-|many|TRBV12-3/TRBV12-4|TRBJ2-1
CASSKRRDSYSEQFF
TGTGCCAGCAGTAAACGCCGGGACTCCTACAGTGAGCAGTTCTTC
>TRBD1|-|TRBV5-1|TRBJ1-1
CASSASGQGVTEAFF
TGCGCCAGCAGCGCCTCAGGACAGGGGGTGACTGAAGCTTTCTTT
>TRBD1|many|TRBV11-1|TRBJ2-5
CASSNGQDTPETQYF
TGTGCCAGCAGTAATGGACAGGACACACCAGAGACCCAGTACTTC
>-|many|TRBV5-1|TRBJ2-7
CASSLGGGGNPGEQYF
TGCGCCAGCAGCTTGGGTGGAGGAGGTAATCCCGGCGAGCAGTACTTC
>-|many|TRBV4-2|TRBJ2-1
CASSQPWGVNEQFF
TGTGCCAGCAGCCAACCGTGGGGGGTGAATGAGCAGTTCTTC
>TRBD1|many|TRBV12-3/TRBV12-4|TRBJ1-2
CASSSFQGATGYTF
TGTGCCAGCAGTTCATTCCAGGGGGCGACTGGCTACACCTTC
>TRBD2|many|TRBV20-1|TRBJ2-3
CSARTPLAGGTDTQYF
TGCAGTGCTAGGACCCCACTAGCGGGAGGCACAGATACGCAGTATTTT
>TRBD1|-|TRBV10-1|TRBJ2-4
CASSESAGTAAKNIQYF
TGCGCCAGCAGTGAGTCCGCTGGGACAGCAGCCAAAAACATTCAGTACTTC